These 2 T cell receptor beta chains came from one sample sequenced in a study of T cells expressing NK-cell markers. TCRdb re-called the 5' RACE reads, yielding one record per CDR3 amino acid sequence without DNA. This sample's table has over 200,000 distinct CDR3 sequences. Material for sequencing was blood T cells: a sorted CD56 or NKG2C T cell subset, CD4+ or CD8+ T cells, or bulk PBMC T cells (not recorded which). These receptors came from a man in his late teens or twenties in good health.

The V gene is TRBV20-1, the J gene TRBJ1-4; as DNA is missing, the TRBD1 call by TCRdb cannot be tested. The CDR3 totals 13 residues. Germline V gene sequence: CDR1 DFQATT, CDR2 SNEGSKA (reference sequence). The CDR3 is CSATGGYNEKLFF.

This chain uses TRBV24-1 with TRBJ2-5; without DNA, the TCRdb call of TRBD1 cannot be checked. The CDR3 spans 14 residues. The germline gives CDR1 KGHDR, CDR2 SFDVKD. CDR3 amino acids: CATSDLGGQETQYF.